These 23 T cell receptor beta chains originate from one sample sequenced in a study of graft-versus-host responses after intestinal transplantation. Their antigens remain unidentified. The assay was immunoSEQ multiplex PCR, and TCRdb's table has in-frame clones only and misses some. The table records some 86,000 clones, about 87% of them present only once. Sequencing was performed on unstimulated CD4+ T cells sorted from spleen or lymph node cells, taken before transplant. The origin of the receptors is a human donor who was the organ donor for an intestinal transplant.

This clone was seen only a few times. This chain joins TRBV5-6 and TRBJ2-7; weak D call: TRBD2 (5 bases). CDR3 length: 12 residues. Trimming stripped 4 bases from V and 6 bases from J, with 11 bases between. Germline V gene lookup returns CDR1 SGHDT and CDR2 YYEEEE. CDR3 DNA sequence: TGTGCCAGCAGCCGGGGTGGCTTCGAGCAGTACTTC. This sequence encodes CASSRGGFEQYF.

This sequence joins TRBV18 and TRBJ2-3, with D possibly matching TRBD1 (7 bases). Trimming stripped 3 bases from V and 6 bases from J, with 16 bases between. The CDR3 covers 15 residues. Germline V lookup: CDR1 KGHSH, CDR2 LQKENI. CDR3 DNA sequence: TGTGCCAGCTCACCTCGACAGGGCGGGGAGGATACGCAGTATTTT. Translated, it gives CASSPRQGGEDTQYF. Supplemented by reference TRBV18 and TRBJ2-3, the full variable domain reads NAGVMQNPRHLVRRRGQEARLRCSPMKGHSHVYWYRQLPEEGLKFMVYLQKENIIDESGMPKERFSAEFPKEGPSILRIQQVVRGDSAAYFCASSPRQGGEDTQYFGPGTRLTVL.

The chain combines TRBV4-3 with TRBJ2-1; D is perhaps TRBD2 (6 bases). CDR3 length equals 16 residues. Germline V lookup: CDR1 LGHNA, CDR2 YSLEER. V lost 6 bases, J lost 4 bases, and 19 bases lay in between. The CDR3 DNA reads TGCGCCAGCAGTCAAAATATGGGGAGGTTGTACAATGAGCAGTTCTTC. Amino acids: CASSQNMGRLYNEQFF.

The count of this clone is one. This rearrangement joins TRBV2 to TRBJ2-7; D gene unclear. The V gene lost 6 bases and the J gene lost 7 bases, with 13 bases spanning the gap. The CDR3 runs 12 residues. Germline V gene lookup returns CDR1 SNHLY and CDR2 FYNNEI. The CDR3 region has the DNA TGTGCCAGCAGCGAGGATAGGTGGGAGCAGTACTTC. It codes for CASSEDRWEQYF. Complete variable domain (other parts from reference TRBV2 and TRBJ2-7): EPEVTQTPSHQVTQMGQEVILRCVPISNHLYFYWYRQILGQKVEFLVSFYNNEISEKSEIFDDQFSVERPDGSNFTLKIRSTKLEDSAMYFCASSEDRWEQYFGPGTRLTVT.

V usage is TRBV30 and J usage is TRBJ2-2, with D uncertain. The CDR3 contains 14 residues. Trimming left V 5 bases short and J 10 bases short, with 20 bases between. Germline V gene data show CDR1 as GTSNPN and CDR2 as SVGIG (reference sequence). The CDR3 loop is CAWRDASRFVELFF. In DNA, the CDR3 is TGTGCCTGGCGCGATGCCTCTCGCTTCGTGGAGCTGTTTTTT.

The CDR3 DNA follows: TGTGCCAGCAGTGGACTAGCGGGGCCCTCTAGCACAGATACGCAGTATTTT. Translated: CASSGLAGPSSTDTQYF. The gene calls are TRBV6-1 and TRBJ2-3; 11 nucleotides agree with TRBD2. CDR1 is MNHNS and CDR2 is SASEGT in the germline V gene. The CDR3 length is 17 residues. Unmatched junction bases numbered 6, after V lost 4 bases and J lost 0 bases.

The chain links TRBV7-9 to TRBJ2-7; TRBD1 might be the D (6 bases). CDR1 and CDR2 (germline): SEHNR, FQNEAQ (reference sequence). This CDR3 spans 14 amino acids. V gave up 5 bases and J gave up 1 base, with 12 bases separating them. DNA for the CDR3: TGTGCCAGCAGCCCCCGACAGGTTTCCTACGAGCAGTACTTC. Translation: CASSPRQVSYEQYF.

This clone was recorded once. The rearrangement links TRBV28 to TRBJ2-3; 10 nucleotides align to TRBD2. Germline V CDR1 and CDR2: MDHEN, SYDVKM. The CDR3 is 18 amino acids. With V trimmed by 6 bases and J by 2 bases, 14 bases remained unmatched. This CDR3 is CASSSSLPSGSYTDTQYF. The CDR3 DNA sequence: TGTGCCAGCAGCTCGAGCCTCCCTAGCGGGAGCTACACAGATACGCAGTATTTT.

CDR3: CASSPRRQKETQYF. For the CDR3, the DNA is TGTGCCAGCTCACCAAGACGACAGAAAGAGACCCAGTACTTC. The chain uses TRBV18 and TRBJ2-5; possibly TRBD1 for D (5 bases). V was shortened by 2 bases and J by 3 bases, with 10 bases between the two germline ends. CDR1 and CDR2 from the germline V gene are KGHSH and LQKENI. The CDR3 runs to 14 residues.

V and J are TRBV29-1 and TRBJ1-1; possible D gene TRBD1, 6 bases. Germline V gives CDR1 SQVTM, CDR2 ANQGSEA. V shed 4 bases and J shed 6 bases, with 18 bases lying between them. The CDR3 loop spans 14 amino acids. DNA of the CDR3: TGCAGCGTTGTGGGTGGCAGGGGTTCTTCTGAAGCTTTCTTT. Protein sequence: CSVVGGRGSSEAFF.

V gene TRBV9 combines with J gene TRBJ2-5, with D maybe TRBD1 (6 bases). This CDR3 contains 15 residues. Deletions cut 2 bases from V and 4 bases from J, with 15 bases between. Germline V gene data show CDR1 as SGDLS and CDR2 as YYNGEE. CDR3 DNA: TGTGCCAGCAGCGTGAGGGGGTTTTCCGGAGAGACCCAGTACTTC. Translating it yields CASSVRGFSGETQYF.

As concerns this clone: The sample holds other DNA sequences that translate to the same CDR3. The V call is TRBV9, the J call TRBJ2-3, with TRBD2 matching over 13 bases. This CDR3 region has 15 residues. V gave up 2 bases and J gave up 4 bases; unmatched junction bases: 1. Germline V gene data show CDR1 as SGDLS and CDR2 as YYNGEE. The CDR3 DNA reads TGTGCCAGCAGCGTCGGGACTAGCGGGGCAGATACGCAGTATTTT. As protein: CASSVGTSGADTQYF.

The V and J genes are TRBV10-1 and TRBJ2-7, with a weak D call TRBD1 (6 bases). The CDR3 loop spans 14 amino acids. Germline V gene data show CDR1 as WNHNN and CDR2 as SYGVQD (reference sequence). The germline V and J ends were trimmed by 4 bases and 5 bases, with 15 bases remaining between them. The CDR3 region is CASSARAGDNEQYF. The CDR3 region has the DNA TGCGCCAGCAGTGCCAGGGCAGGGGATAACGAGCAGTACTTC.

This chain uses TRBV11-2 with TRBJ1-1; 7 bases line up with TRBD1. The CDR3 has 12 amino acids. CDR1 SGHAT and CDR2 FQNNGV come from the germline V gene. Trimming took 5 bases from V and 6 from J; bases not matched to a gene: 3. CDR3 amino acids: CASSHRGAEAFF. CDR3 nucleotide sequence: TGTGCCAGCAGCCACAGGGGTGCTGAAGCTTTCTTT.

The chain employs TRBV10-3 and TRBJ2-3; no clear D. The CDR3 runs 16 residues. The V and J ends lost 8 bases and 2 bases respectively, with 20 bases between them. Germline CDR1 and CDR2: ENHRY and SYGVKD. CDR3 region: CAIATRKTSDTDTQYF. Written as DNA, the CDR3 is TGTGCCATCGCCACCCGCAAAACGTCAGACACAGATACGCAGTATTTT.

This chain joins TRBV5-1 and TRBJ2-2; D remains unclear. This CDR3 has 15 amino acids. The V end was cut by 0 bases, the J end by 0 bases, with 6 bases between. CDR1 is SGHRS, CDR2 YFSETQ, per germline. The CDR3 DNA follows: TGCGCCAGCAGCTTGGGGCTAGCGAACACCGGGGAGCTGTTTTTT. Protein product: CASSLGLANTGELFF.

This clone was seen a few times. J is TRBJ1-2 and V is TRBV5-1; D is ambiguous. The length of the CDR3 is 15 residues. The V and J ends lost 4 bases and 4 bases respectively, with 17 bases between them. The germline V gene encodes CDR1 SGHRS and CDR2 YFSETQ. The CDR3 coding sequence is TGCGCCAGCAGCCGTGAGGGCGTCCGTGGCTATGGCTACACCTTC. Protein sequence: CASSREGVRGYGYTF.

This chain joins TRBV5-4 and TRBJ2-4; possible D gene TRBD2, 5 bases. The V and J ends lost 2 bases and 6 bases respectively, with 6 bases between them. CDR3 size: 12 residues. Germline values: CDR1 SGHNT, CDR2 YYREEE (reference sequence). The chain's CDR3 is CASSLGGNIQYF. CDR3 coding DNA: TGTGCCAGCAGCTTAGGAGGAAACATTCAGTACTTC.

The rearrangement links TRBV28 to TRBJ2-1, with 8 bases matching TRBD2. V was clipped by 7 bases and J by 4 bases; unmatched bases: 12. Looked up from germline, CDR1 is MDHEN and CDR2 is SYDVKM. There are 16 residues in the CDR3. CDR3: CASTSRRLARYNEQFF. The CDR3 nucleotides are TGTGCCAGCACATCAAGGCGACTAGCGAGATACAATGAGCAGTTCTTC.

About this clone: One end of the junction does not line up with germline, which may come from a read error. Other DNA sequences in the sample encode the same CDR3. The rearrangement links TRBV7-6 to TRBJ1-5; TRBD1 matches 9 bases. CDR3 size: 14 residues. Germline CDR1 and CDR2: SGHVS and FNYEAQ. The CDR3 reads CASSWGQGDQPQHF. The CDR3 DNA sequence: TGCGCCAGCAGCTGGGGACAGGGTGACCAGCCCCAGCATTTT. Based on the CDR3 plus reference TRBV7-6 and TRBJ1-5, the full variable domain is GAGVSQSPRYKVTKRGQDVALRCDPISGHVSLYWYRQALGQGPEFLTYFNYEAQQDKSGLPNDRFSAERPEGSISTLTIQRTEQRDSAMYRCASSWGQGDQPQHFGDGTRLSIL.

This sequence joins TRBV18 and TRBJ1-6, with 8 bases lining up with TRBD1. The CDR3 spans 15 residues. J was trimmed by 4 bases and V by 3 bases; bases with no gene match: 2. The germline CDR1 and CDR2 sequences are KGHSH and LQKENI. CDR3 nucleotides: TGTGCCAGCTCACCCTGGACAGGGTATAATTCACCCCTCCACTTT. The encoded protein is CASSPWTGYNSPLHF.

This rearrangement joins TRBV27 to TRBJ2-3, with a tentative D call TRBD2 (6 bases). CDR1 is MNHEY, CDR2 SMNVEV, per germline (reference sequence). The V gene lost 5 bases and the J gene lost 2 bases, with 17 bases spanning the gap. The CDR3 covers 16 residues. CDR3 sequence: CASSPPLAGYTDTQYF. The DNA for the CDR3 is TGTGCCAGCAGTCCCCCCCTGGCGGGATACACAGATACGCAGTATTTT.

This clone was recorded once. The gene calls are TRBV11-2 and TRBJ2-7, with 9 bases fitting TRBD1. With V trimmed by 4 bases and J by 2 bases, 3 bases remained unmatched. Germline V gene sequence: CDR1 SGHAT, CDR2 FQNNGV. CDR3 length: 14 residues. Here the CDR3 reads CASSSDRGPYEQYF. The CDR3 DNA sequence: TGTGCCAGCAGCTCGGACAGGGGTCCCTACGAGCAGTACTTC.